This T cell receptor beta chain was sequenced in a study of graft-versus-host responses after intestinal transplantation (dated by TCRdb to 2020 to 2022). General notes on the study: Multivisceral, liver-intestinal, or isolated intestinal transplants were received by the recipients. A peak of at least 4% donor T cells among recipient peripheral blood mononuclear cells was the definition used for donor T cell macrochimerism. Rather than being sequenced by the commercial service, samples from a few later patients were sequenced in-house on an Illumina MiSeq and processed with MiXCR. Alloreactive clones were identified by sequencing pre-transplant mixed lymphocyte reaction products and comparing these products with unstimulated pre-transplant donor and recipient T cells. All recipients received anti-thymocyte globulin induction followed by maintenance tacrolimus and steroids for about three years. A cohort of about two dozen intestinal transplant recipients, including one retransplant, was enrolled, and a few patients lacking pretransplant specimens were excluded. Bulk TCR-beta CDR3 sequencing was used to track graft-versus-host and host-versus-graft alloreactive T cell clones in the graft, circulation and bone marrow after intestinal transplantation. Study-wide conclusions, independent of this receptor: In the allografts of patients with donor T cell macrochimerism, GvH to HvG T cell clonal ratios were high. Peak levels of circulating GvH clones were associated with declines in HvG clones early after transplant. GvH clones turned up in recipient bone marrow, with some appearing earlier in ileal mucosa or blood, a pattern consistent with an intestinal mucosal origin. Conclusions were limited by the relatively low number and heterogeneity of intestinal transplant patients.

A note on this clone: The antigen this receptor binds is unknown. The input lacks base qualities; no much larger clone sits a single base away.

V sheds 0 bases and J sheds 3 bases, leaving 11 bases between their ends. CDR1 and CDR2 were assigned from the germline V gene as MNHEY and SVGAGI. Counted from cysteine to phenylalanine, this CDR3 has 15 amino acids. Of all the DNA, just the CDR3 is kept, 45 bases in frame from base 1. Blood samples were collected up to 4 times in the first month after transplant and then at least monthly when available. The library relied on the immunoSEQ multiplex PCR assay. For most patients, high-throughput TCR-beta CDR3 sequencing of genomic DNA was performed by Adaptive Biotechnologies. The paper's processing steps were these. Adaptive's ImmunoSEQ software supplied the TCR sequencing data for 18 patients, while MiXCR and VDJtools were used to process a few other patients. CDR3 nucleotide sequences shared between donor and recipient were removed because their origin could not be assigned. To be classed as alloreactive, a clone needed at least 2-fold expansion over unstimulated cells and a minimum CFSE-low frequency of 0.002% (template counts) or 0.001% (read counts). Mappable clones were those detected in sequenced pre-transplant spleen, lymph node, or MLR CFSE-low populations of the donor or recipient. Cumulative frequency of alloreactive clones was calculated as a percentage of all sequences weighted by copy number. What TCRdb holds here is the immuneACCESS table cut down to in-frame rearrangements. Part of the clones is not present; checked against another copy, under half of the missing clones reflect an unresolved V gene, and the others are unexplained. The DNA gave D and trimming, while V, J and clone size come from that table. The sample contains tens of thousands of clones, over 80% of them found a single time. Of the sample, 5.9% is held by the ten largest clones.

Sequenced here: PBMCs, sampled about 120 weeks after a first intestinal transplant, on the day of a second. The receptor comes from a human patient who received an intestinal transplant, so some T cells may come from the graft donor. The rearrangement joined TRBV6-5 to TRBJ1-2; too little of a D gene remains to name it. The CDR3 sequence is CASSYSTTLHYGYTF. Here is the DNA: TGTGCCAGCAGTTACTCGACTACCCTCCACTATGGCTACACCTTC.